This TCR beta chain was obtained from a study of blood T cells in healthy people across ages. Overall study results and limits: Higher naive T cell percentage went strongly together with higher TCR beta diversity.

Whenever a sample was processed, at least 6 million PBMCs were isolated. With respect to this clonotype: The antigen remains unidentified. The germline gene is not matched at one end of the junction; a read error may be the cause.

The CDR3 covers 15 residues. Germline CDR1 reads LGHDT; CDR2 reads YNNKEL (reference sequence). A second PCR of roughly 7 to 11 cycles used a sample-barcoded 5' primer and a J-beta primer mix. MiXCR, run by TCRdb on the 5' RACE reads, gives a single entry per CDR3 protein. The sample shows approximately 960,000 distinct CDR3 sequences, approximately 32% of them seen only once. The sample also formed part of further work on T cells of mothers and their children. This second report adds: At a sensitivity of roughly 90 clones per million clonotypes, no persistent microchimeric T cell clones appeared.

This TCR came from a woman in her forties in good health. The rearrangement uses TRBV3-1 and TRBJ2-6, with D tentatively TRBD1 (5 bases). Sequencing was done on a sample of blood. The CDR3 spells CASSGRISGANVRTF. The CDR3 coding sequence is TGTGCCAGCAGCGGACGGATCTCTGGGGCCAACGTCCGGACTTTC.